The clone carrying this T cell receptor beta chain was observed a handful of times. The antigen remains unidentified. The data originate from a study of cytomegalovirus exposure and HLA in healthy donors. Both 60 Vbeta primers and 13 Jbeta primers went into the PCR. Using immunoSEQ multiplex PCR, the repertoire was profiled, and TCRdb retains in-frame clones only, with some absent. The sample comprises about 130,000 clones, around 84% of which are singletons, and around 3% rests with the top ten. Study-level findings and limits: CMV antigen specificity was confirmed in vitro for three CMV-associated chains.

The specimen sequenced was PBMCs. This TCR was sampled from a woman aged 18-35 years in good health and CMV-seropositive.

CDR3 protein: CASRPLQGAGQPQHF. The DNA for the CDR3 is TGTGCCAGCAGGCCTTTACAGGGGGCGGGGCAGCCCCAGCATTTT. The rearrangement links TRBV2 to TRBJ1-5; the match to TRBD1 covers 9 bases. Losses at the gene ends were 6 bases for V and 7 bases for J; bases not matched to a gene: 10. CDR1 is SNHLY, CDR2 FYNNEI, per germline. CDR3 length equals 15 residues.